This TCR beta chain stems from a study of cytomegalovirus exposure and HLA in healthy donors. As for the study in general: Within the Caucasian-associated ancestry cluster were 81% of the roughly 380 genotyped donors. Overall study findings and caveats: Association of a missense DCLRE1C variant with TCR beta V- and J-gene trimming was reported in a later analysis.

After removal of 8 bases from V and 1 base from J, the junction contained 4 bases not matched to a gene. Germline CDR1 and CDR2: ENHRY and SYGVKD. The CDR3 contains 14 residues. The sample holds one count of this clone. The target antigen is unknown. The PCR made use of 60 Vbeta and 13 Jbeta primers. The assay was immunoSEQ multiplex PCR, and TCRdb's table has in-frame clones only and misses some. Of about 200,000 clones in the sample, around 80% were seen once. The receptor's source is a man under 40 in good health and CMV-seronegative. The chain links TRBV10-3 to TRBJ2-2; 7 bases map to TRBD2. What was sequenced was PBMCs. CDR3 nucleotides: TGTGCCATCGGGGGGGAGGGGAACACCGGGGAGCTGTTTTTT. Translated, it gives CAIGGEGNTGELFF.